This passage covers 14 T cell receptor beta chains from one sample sequenced in a study of cytomegalovirus exposure and HLA in healthy donors. The study ran its PCR with 60 Vbeta and 13 Jbeta primers. Assay: immunoSEQ multiplex PCR; the TCRdb copy retains only in-frame clones and omits some. The table shows 190,000 or so clones, with less than 85% occurring only once. Sample: PBMCs. These receptors came from a girl under 18 in good health and CMV-seropositive.

The gene calls are TRBV6-6 and TRBJ2-1; maybe TRBD1 (6 bases). V gave up 6 bases and J gave up 3 bases, with 9 bases separating them. In germline, CDR1 is MNHNY, CDR2 SVGAGI (reference sequence). The CDR3 is 13 residues long. DNA of the CDR3: TGTGCCAGCAGCTGGACAGACTACAATGAGCAGTTCTTC. Amino acids: CASSWTDYNEQFF.

The J gene is TRBJ2-5, the V gene TRBV7-6; 10 bases are a match to TRBD2. Trimming removed 3 bases from V and 5 bases from J; junction bases left unmatched: 9. Per germline, CDR1 SGHVS and CDR2 FNYEAQ. The CDR3 consists of 16 residues. Written as DNA, the CDR3 is TGTGCCAGCAGCTTTGCTAGCGGGGGTAGGGGGGAGACCCAGTACTTC. It codes for CASSFASGGRGETQYF.

J is TRBJ2-3 and V is TRBV7-2, with TRBD2 matching 9 bases. The V segment lost 0 bases and the J segment 4 bases; nucleotides outside the gene matches: 17. CDR1 SGHTA and CDR2 FQGNSA come from the germline V gene. The CDR3 contains 20 residues. The CDR3 coding sequence is TGTGCCAGCAGCTTAGCTGAATTTCGGGCGGGGGGGGGTGGAGCAGATACGCAGTATTTT. Protein: CASSLAEFRAGGGGADTQYF.

The gene calls are TRBV15 and TRBJ1-5; 7 bases fit TRBD1. Trimming took 5 bases from V and 0 from J; bases not matched to a gene: 4. Germline CDR1 reads LNHNV; CDR2 reads YYDKDF (reference sequence). The CDR3 length is 15 residues. The DNA for the CDR3 is TGTGCCACCAGCCTAGGGACAGATAGCAATCAGCCCCAGCATTTT. It specifies CATSLGTDSNQPQHF.

The chain combines TRBV11-2 with TRBJ1-5; 9 nucleotides line up with TRBD1. V lost 2 bases and J lost 4; bases outside the gene matches: 3. CDR3 length equals 15 residues. CDR1 is SGHAT, CDR2 FQNNGV, per germline. Here the CDR3 reads CASSLTDRGNQPQHF. For the CDR3, the DNA is TGTGCCAGCAGCTTAACGGACAGGGGAAATCAGCCCCAGCATTTT.

V and J are TRBV6-5 and TRBJ1-2, with 7 bases fitting TRBD1. The CDR3 is 15 amino acids. V lost 0 bases, J lost 2 bases, and 3 bases stayed unmatched. The V gene's germline CDR1 is MNHEY and CDR2 SVGAGI. The CDR3 sequence: CASSYSTGNNYGYTF. Written as DNA, the CDR3 is TGTGCCAGCAGTTACTCGACAGGGAACAACTATGGCTACACCTTC.

The chain combines TRBV19 with TRBJ1-6, with D perhaps TRBD1 (5 bases). The germline V gene encodes CDR1 LNHDA and CDR2 SQIVND (reference sequence). The CDR3 is made up of 14 amino acids. V lost 4 bases and J lost 7, with 11 bases in between. The DNA of the CDR3 is TGTGCCAGTAGTACGACAGCTTCCAATTCACCCCTCCACTTT. Its translation is CASSTTASNSPLHF.

The chain carries TRBV5-6 and TRBJ2-7; 8 bases align to TRBD1. Germline V gene sequence: CDR1 SGHDT, CDR2 YYEEEE. The CDR3 is made up of 14 amino acids. V trimming: 4 bases; J trimming: 1 base; junction bases outside the gene matches: 4. The CDR3 DNA sequence: TGTGCCAGCAGCGGGACAGGAGTGTCCTACGAGCAGTACTTC. The encoded protein is CASSGTGVSYEQYF. Using reference TRBV5-6 and TRBJ2-7 for the parts outside the CDR3, the full variable domain is DAGVTQSPTHLIKTRGQQVTLRCSPKSGHDTVSWYQQALGQGPQFIFQYYEEEERQRGNFPDRFSGHQFPNYSSELNVNALLLGDSALYLCASSGTGVSYEQYFGPGTRLTVT.

The genes are TRBV6-1 and TRBJ2-5; 8 bases agree with TRBD1. J gave up 5 bases and V 8 bases, and 4 bases lay outside the gene matches. Germline CDR1 reads MNHNS; CDR2 reads SASEGT. The CDR3 covers 12 residues. CDR3 DNA: TGTGCCAGCGACAGGGGATGGGAGACCCAGTACTTC. It is translated as CASDRGWETQYF.

V gene TRBV5-1 combines with J gene TRBJ2-2; TRBD2 matches at 9 bases. CDR1 is SGHRS, CDR2 YFSETQ, per germline. The CDR3 consists of 15 residues. Trimming took 10 bases from V and 3 from J; bases not matched to a gene: 10. The CDR3 DNA sequence: TGCGCCTCAACCCGGCGGGGGGGCGACACCGGGGAGCTGTTTTTT. Protein: CASTRRGGDTGELFF.

This rearrangement joins TRBV6-5 to TRBJ1-3; D not resolved. Germline lookup yields CDR1 MNHEY and CDR2 SVGAGI. Trimming removed 5 bases from V and 0 bases from J, with 11 bases in between. This CDR3 comprises 15 residues. CDR3 amino acids: CASSAQEGSGNTIYF. The CDR3 bases are TGTGCCAGCAGTGCCCAGGAGGGCTCTGGAAACACCATATATTTT.

This clone was counted ten times or more. The V and J genes are TRBV4-3 and TRBJ2-3, with 15 nucleotides matching TRBD2. Trimming removed 2 bases from V and 4 bases from J; junction bases left unmatched: 10. This CDR3 is 19 amino acids long. CDR1 LGHNA and CDR2 YSLEER come from the germline V gene. The CDR3 bases are TGCGCCAGCAGCCAACCGACCGGGACTAGCGGGGGGCCTTCAGATACGCAGTATTTT. This gives the protein CASSQPTGTSGGPSDTQYF.

This clone was picked up a small number of times. The gene calls are TRBV6-5 and TRBJ1-3; 10 nucleotides agree with TRBD1. V gave up 2 bases and J gave up 0 bases; unmatched junction bases: 1. The CDR3 spans 16 residues. Germline lookup yields CDR1 MNHEY and CDR2 SVGAGI. DNA of the CDR3: TGTGCCAGCAGTTACGGGACAGGGGTCTCTGGAAACACCATATATTTT. Translated: CASSYGTGVSGNTIYF.

CDR3 loop: CASSEERFRQAVGYGYTF. As DNA, the CDR3 is TGTGCCAGCAGTGAAGAGCGGTTCCGACAGGCGGTAGGCTATGGCTACACCTTC. This rearrangement joins TRBV2 to TRBJ1-2; D possibly corresponds to TRBD1 (6 bases). The CDR3 runs to 18 residues. Germline CDR1 is SNHLY and CDR2 is FYNNEI. The ends were cut back, 1 base at V and 4 bases at J, with 22 bases in the middle.